The sequence of this T cell receptor beta chain was determined in a study of T cell responses to AZD1222 COVID-19 vaccine. Study summary: Doses given second, at about 4 or about 12 weeks, were pooled. Study observations and caveats: Once two AZD1222 doses were given, Spike-specific TCR breadth and depth went up. Spike-wide vaccine-associated CD4 TCRs dominated at 160-218 and 743-854.

The protocol was immunoSEQ multiplex PCR, while the TCRdb copy is restricted to in-frame clones and leaves out a portion. The data hold more than 95,000 clones, with about 90% observed a single time. With respect to this clone: Its specificity is not known.

V dropped 5 bases and J dropped 2; count of bases not matched to a gene: 13. The CDR3 has 19 residues. Germline assignment: CDR1 SGHTA and CDR2 FQGNSA. V usage is TRBV7-2 and J usage is TRBJ1-3; 12 nucleotides agree with TRBD1. The receptor comes from an adult in good health. Sample: peripheral blood, taken on day 0 of AZD1222 vaccination. The CDR3: CASSLTRRDRGRAGNTIYF. CDR3 nucleotides: TGTGCCAGCAGCCTAACCCGTCGGGACAGGGGGCGGGCTGGAAACACCATATATTTT.